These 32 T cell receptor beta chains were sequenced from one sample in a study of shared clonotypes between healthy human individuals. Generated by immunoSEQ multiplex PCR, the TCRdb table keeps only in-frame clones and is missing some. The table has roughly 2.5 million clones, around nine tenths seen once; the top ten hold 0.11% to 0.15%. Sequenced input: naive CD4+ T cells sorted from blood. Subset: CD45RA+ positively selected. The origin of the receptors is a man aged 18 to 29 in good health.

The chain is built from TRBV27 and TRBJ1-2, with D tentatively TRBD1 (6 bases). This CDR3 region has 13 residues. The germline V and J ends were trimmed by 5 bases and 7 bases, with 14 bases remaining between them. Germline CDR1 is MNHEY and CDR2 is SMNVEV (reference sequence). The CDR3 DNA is TGTGCCAGCAGTCCGAGGGGGGAGGGTGGCTACACCTTC. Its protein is CASSPRGEGGYTF.

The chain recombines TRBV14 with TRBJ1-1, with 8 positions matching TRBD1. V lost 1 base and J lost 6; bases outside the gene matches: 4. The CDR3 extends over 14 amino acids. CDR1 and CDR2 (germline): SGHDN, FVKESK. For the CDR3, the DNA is TGTGCCAGCAGCCAAGGCGGACAGGGCGCTGAAGCTTTCTTT. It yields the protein CASSQGGQGAEAFF. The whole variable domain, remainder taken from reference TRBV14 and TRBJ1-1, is EAGVTQFPSHSVIEKGQTVTLRCDPISGHDNLYWYRRVMGKEIKFLLHFVKESKQDESGMPNNRFLAERTGGTYSTLKVQPAELEDSGVYFCASSQGGQGAEAFFGQGTRLTVV.

The CDR3: CATSITATDTGELFF. CDR3 sequence (DNA): TGTGCCACCAGCATAACCGCGACAGACACCGGGGAGCTGTTTTTT. V usage is TRBV15 and J usage is TRBJ2-2, with D possibly TRBD1 on 5 matching bases. Trimming pared 4 bases from V and 3 bases from J, leaving 12 bases between. The CDR3 extends over 15 amino acids. CDR1 is LNHNV, CDR2 YYDKDF, per germline (reference sequence).

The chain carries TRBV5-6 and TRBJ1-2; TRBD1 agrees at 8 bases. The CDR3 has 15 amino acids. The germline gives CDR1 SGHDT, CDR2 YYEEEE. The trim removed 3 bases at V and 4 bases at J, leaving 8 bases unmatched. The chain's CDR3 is CASSWDRWRTYGYTF. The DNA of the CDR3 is TGTGCCAGCAGCTGGGACAGGTGGCGCACCTATGGCTACACCTTC.

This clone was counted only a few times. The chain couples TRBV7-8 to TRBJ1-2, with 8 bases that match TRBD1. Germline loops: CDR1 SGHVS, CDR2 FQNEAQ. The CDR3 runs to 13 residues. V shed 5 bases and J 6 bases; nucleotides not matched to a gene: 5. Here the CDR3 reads CASSRGQGDGYTF. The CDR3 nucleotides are TGTGCCAGCAGCAGAGGACAGGGAGATGGCTACACCTTC.

The CDR3 DNA reads TGTGCCATCAGACCGGGACAGGGGATATATTCCTATGGCTACACCTTC. Encoded protein: CAIRPGQGIYSYGYTF. The gene calls are TRBV10-3 and TRBJ1-2; 10 bases line up with TRBD1. The CDR3 spans 16 residues. Unmatched junction bases numbered 11, after V lost 6 bases and J lost 4 bases. Germline CDR1 ENHRY, CDR2 SYGVKD.

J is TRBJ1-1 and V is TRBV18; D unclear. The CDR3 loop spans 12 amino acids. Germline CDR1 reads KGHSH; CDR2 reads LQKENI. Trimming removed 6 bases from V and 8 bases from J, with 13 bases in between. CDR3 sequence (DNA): TGTGCCAGCTCGCAGAGGACCGGGGAAGCTTTCTTT. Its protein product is CASSQRTGEAFF.

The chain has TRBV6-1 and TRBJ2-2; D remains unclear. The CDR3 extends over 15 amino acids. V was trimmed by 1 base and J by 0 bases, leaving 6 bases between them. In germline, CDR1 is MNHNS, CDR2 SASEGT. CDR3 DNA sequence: TGTGCCAGCAGTGAAGGCAGCACGAACACCGGGGAGCTGTTTTTT. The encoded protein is CASSEGSTNTGELFF.

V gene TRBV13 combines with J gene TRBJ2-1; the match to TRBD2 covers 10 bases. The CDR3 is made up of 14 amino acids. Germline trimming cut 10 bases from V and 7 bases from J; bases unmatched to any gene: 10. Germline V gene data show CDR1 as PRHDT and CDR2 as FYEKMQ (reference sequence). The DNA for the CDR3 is TGTGCCATCCCAGGACTAGCGGAAAGTAATGAGCAGTTCTTC. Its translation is CAIPGLAESNEQFF.

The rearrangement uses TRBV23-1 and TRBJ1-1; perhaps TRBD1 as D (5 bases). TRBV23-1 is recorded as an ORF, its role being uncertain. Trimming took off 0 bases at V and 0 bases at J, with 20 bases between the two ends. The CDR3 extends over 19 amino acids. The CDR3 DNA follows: TGCGCCAGCAGTCAATCCATGGGTAGAGGGGCAGGGATGAACACTGAAGCTTTCTTT. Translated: CASSQSMGRGAGMNTEAFF.

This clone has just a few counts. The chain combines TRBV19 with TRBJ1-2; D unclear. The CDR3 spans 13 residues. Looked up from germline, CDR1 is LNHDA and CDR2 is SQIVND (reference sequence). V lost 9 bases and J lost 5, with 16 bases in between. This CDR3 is CASRREGGYGYTF. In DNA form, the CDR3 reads TGTGCCAGCCGCCGGGAGGGTGGATATGGCTACACCTTC.

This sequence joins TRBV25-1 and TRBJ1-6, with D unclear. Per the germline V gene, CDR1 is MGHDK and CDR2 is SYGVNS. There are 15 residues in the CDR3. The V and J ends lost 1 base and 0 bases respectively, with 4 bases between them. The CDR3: CASSESPSYNSPLHF. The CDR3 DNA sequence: TGTGCCAGCAGTGAATCGCCCTCCTATAATTCACCCCTCCACTTT.

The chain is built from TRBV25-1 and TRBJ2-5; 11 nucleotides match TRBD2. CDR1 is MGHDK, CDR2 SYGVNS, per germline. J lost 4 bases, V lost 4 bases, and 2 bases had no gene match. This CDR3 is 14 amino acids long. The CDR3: CASSAGTSGETQYF. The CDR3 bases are TGTGCCAGCAGTGCCGGGACTAGCGGAGAGACCCAGTACTTC.

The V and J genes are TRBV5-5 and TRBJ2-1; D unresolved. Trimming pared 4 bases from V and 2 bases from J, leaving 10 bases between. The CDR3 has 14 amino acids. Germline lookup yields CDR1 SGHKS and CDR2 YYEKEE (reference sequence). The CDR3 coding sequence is TGTGCCAGCAGCACAGACCGCACCTACAATGAGCAGTTCTTC. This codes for CASSTDRTYNEQFF.

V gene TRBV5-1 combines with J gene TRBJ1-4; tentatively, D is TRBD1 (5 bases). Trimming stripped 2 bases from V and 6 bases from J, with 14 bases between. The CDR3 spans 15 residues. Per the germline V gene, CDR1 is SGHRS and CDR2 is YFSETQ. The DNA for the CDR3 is TGCGCCAGCAGCTTCCAGGGAAGTGTGGATGAAAAACTGTTTTTT. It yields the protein CASSFQGSVDEKLFF.

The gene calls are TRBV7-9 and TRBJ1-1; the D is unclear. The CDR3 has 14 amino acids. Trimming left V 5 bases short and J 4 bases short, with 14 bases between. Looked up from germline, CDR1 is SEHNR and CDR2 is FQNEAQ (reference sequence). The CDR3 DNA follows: TGTGCCAGCAGCCCCCAGGTGGGGAGCACTGAAGCTTTCTTT. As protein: CASSPQVGSTEAFF.

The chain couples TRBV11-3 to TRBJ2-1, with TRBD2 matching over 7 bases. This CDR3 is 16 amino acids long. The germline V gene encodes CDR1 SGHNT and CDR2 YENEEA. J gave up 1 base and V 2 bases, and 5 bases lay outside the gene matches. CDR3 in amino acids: CASSLRGAGSYNEQFF. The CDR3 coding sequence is TGTGCCAGCAGCTTAAGGGGAGCGGGGTCCTACAATGAGCAGTTCTTC.

Here the CDR3 DNA reads TGTGCCAGCAGTGAAAATCCCGGGACGGCTTTCTATGGCTACACCTTC. Translation: CASSENPGTAFYGYTF. The genes are TRBV6-1 and TRBJ1-2, with D perhaps TRBD1 (5 bases). Germline V gives CDR1 MNHNS, CDR2 SASEGT. V was pared by 2 bases and J by 4 bases, with 17 bases between. This CDR3 is 16 amino acids long.

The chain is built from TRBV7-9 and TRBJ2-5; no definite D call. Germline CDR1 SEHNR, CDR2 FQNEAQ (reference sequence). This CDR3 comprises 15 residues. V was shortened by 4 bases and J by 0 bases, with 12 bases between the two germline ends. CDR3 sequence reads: CASSWRNRDQETQYF. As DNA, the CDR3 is TGTGCCAGCAGCTGGAGAAACAGAGACCAAGAGACCCAGTACTTC.

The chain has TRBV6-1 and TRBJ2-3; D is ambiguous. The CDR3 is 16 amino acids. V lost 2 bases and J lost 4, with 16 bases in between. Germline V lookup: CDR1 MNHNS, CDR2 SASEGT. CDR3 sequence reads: CASSELGPKKSDTQYF. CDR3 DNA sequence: TGTGCCAGCAGTGAACTGGGCCCGAAGAAGTCAGATACGCAGTATTTT.

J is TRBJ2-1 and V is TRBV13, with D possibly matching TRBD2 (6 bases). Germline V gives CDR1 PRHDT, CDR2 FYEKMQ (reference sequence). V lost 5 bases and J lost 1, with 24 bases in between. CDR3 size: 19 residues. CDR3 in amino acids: CASSPGTDLEFGSYNEQFF. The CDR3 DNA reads TGTGCCAGCAGCCCCGGGACTGACCTTGAGTTCGGGTCCTACAATGAGCAGTTCTTC.

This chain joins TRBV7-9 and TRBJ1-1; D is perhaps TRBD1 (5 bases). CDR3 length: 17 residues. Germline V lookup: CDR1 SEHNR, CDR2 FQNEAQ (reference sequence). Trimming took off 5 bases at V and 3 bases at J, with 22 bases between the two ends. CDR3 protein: CASSLRAQKGGDTEAFF. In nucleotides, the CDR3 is TGTGCCAGCAGCCTCAGAGCCCAGAAGGGAGGGGACACTGAAGCTTTCTTT. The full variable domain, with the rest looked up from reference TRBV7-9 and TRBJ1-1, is DTGVSQNPRHKITKRGQNVTFRCDPISEHNRLYWYRQTLGQGPEFLTYFQNEAQLEKSRLLSDRFSAERPKGSFSTLEIQRTEQGDSAMYLCASSLRAQKGGDTEAFFGQGTRLTVV.

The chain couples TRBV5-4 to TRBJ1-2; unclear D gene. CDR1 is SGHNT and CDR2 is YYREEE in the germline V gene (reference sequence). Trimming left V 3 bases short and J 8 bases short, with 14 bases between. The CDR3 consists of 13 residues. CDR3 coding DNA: TGTGCCAGCAGCTCGGACGGATTGAGAGGCTACACCTTC. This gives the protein CASSSDGLRGYTF.

This CDR3 reads CASSYSANSYSYEQYF. The CDR3 DNA reads as TGTGCCAGCAGTTACTCTGCGAACTCCTACTCCTACGAGCAGTACTTC. The genes are TRBV6-5 and TRBJ2-7; D unresolved. Germline values: CDR1 MNHEY, CDR2 SVGAGI. This CDR3 has 16 residues. V shed 0 bases and J shed 0 bases, with 12 bases lying between them.

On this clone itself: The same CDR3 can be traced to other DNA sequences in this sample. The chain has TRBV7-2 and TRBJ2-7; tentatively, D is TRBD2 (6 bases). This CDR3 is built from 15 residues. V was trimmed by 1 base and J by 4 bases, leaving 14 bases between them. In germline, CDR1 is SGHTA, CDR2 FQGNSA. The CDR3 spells CASSLEGRGLYEQYF. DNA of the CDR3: TGTGCCAGCAGCTTAGAGGGCAGAGGACTATACGAGCAGTACTTC.

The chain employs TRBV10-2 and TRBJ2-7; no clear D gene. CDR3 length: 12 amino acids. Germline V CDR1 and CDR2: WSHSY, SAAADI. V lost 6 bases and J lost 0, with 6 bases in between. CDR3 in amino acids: CASRGLSYEQYF. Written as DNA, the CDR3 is TGCGCCAGCAGGGGTCTCTCCTACGAGCAGTACTTC.

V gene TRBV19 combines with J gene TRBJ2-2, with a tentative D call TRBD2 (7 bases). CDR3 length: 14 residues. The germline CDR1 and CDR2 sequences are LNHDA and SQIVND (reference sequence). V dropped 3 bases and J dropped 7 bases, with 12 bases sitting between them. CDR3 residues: CASSIGGAIGELFF. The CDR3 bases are TGTGCCAGTAGTATTGGGGGGGCGATCGGGGAGCTGTTTTTT.

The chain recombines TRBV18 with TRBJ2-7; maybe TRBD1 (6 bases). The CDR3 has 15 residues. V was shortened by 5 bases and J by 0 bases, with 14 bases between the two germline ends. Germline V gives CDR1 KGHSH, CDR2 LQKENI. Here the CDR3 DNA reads TGTGCCAGCTCAACCGAGACAGGACTCTCCTACGAGCAGTACTTC. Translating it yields CASSTETGLSYEQYF.

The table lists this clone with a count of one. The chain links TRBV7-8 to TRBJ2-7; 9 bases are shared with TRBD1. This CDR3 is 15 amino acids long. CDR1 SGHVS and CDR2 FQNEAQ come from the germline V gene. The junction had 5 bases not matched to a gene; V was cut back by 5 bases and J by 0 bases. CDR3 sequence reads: CASSPTGGRSYEQYF. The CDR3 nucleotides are TGTGCCAGCAGCCCTACAGGGGGCCGCTCCTACGAGCAGTACTTC. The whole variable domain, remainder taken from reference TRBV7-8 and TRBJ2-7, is GAGVSQSPRYKVAKRGQDVALRCDPISGHVSLFWYQQALGQGPEFLTYFQNEAQLDKSGLPSDRFFAERPEGSVSTLKIQRTQQEDSAVYLCASSPTGGRSYEQYFGPGTRLTVT.

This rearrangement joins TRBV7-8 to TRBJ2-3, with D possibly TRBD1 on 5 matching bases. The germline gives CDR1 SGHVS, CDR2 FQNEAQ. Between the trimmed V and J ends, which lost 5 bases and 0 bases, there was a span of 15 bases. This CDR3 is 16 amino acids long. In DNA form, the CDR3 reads TGTGCCAGCAGCCCTTGGACAACGCCTAGCACAGATACGCAGTATTTT. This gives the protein CASSPWTTPSTDTQYF.

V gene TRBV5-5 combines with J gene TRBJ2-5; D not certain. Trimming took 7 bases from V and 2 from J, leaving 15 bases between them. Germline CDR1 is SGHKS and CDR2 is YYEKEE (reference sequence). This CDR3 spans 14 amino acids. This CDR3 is CASGQAGAQETQYF. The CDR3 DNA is TGTGCCAGCGGTCAGGCAGGAGCACAAGAGACCCAGTACTTC.

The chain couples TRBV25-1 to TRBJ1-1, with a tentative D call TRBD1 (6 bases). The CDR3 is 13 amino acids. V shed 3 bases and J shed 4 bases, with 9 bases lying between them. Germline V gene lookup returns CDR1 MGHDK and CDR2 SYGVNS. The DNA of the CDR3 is TGTGCCAGCAGTGAGGGGGCCCGCACTGAAGCTTTCTTT. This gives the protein CASSEGARTEAFF.